This T cell receptor (beta chain) came from a study of CD8 T cells in ankylosing spondylitis. Each TCR beta library was made by quantitative 5'-RACE that incorporated molecular barcodes. One entry per CDR3 protein, called by TCRdb with MiXCR from the 5' RACE reads. This table has about 800,000 distinct CDR3 sequences, roughly 12% appearing once. Whole-study findings and limits: Disease-linked clones proved CD8+ and comparatively uncommon in peripheral blood. Significant enrichment of disease-linked clones was reported in matched ankylosing spondylitis synovial fluid. Before this, some motif variants had been reported in reactive arthritis synovial fluid and blood. Within ankylosing spondylitis blood, a TCR beta motif made up of eight highly homologous variants appeared to be characteristic.

In this sample, this clonotype turned up a few times. Its antigen is currently unknown. Source material: blood, either unsorted or a sorted T cell fraction (not recorded which). This clonotype was obtained from a male donor with ankylosing spondylitis.

The CDR3 reads CASSLSTSGWEDTQYF. In nucleotides, the CDR3 is TGTGCCAGCAGCTTGTCTACTAGCGGGTGGGAAGATACGCAGTATTTT. V and J are TRBV5-4 and TRBJ2-3; 9 positions match TRBD2. In germline, CDR1 is SGHNT, CDR2 YYREEE (reference sequence). The CDR3 has 16 residues. Trimming took 1 base from V and 5 from J; bases not matched to a gene: 8.